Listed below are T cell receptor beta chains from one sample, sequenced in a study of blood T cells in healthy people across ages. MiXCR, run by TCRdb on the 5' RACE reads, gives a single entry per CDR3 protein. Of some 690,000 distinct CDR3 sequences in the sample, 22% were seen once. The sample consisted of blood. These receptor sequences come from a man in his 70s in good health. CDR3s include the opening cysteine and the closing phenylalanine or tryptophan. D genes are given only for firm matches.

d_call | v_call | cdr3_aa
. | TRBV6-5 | CASSYGGQANYGYTF
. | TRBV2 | CATVGGPQETQYF
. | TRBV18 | CASSNGTVYGYTF
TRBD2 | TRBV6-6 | CASSSGGDVTGELLF
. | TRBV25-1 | CASSEVREVIRETQYF
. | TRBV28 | CASSLSSWNSPLHF
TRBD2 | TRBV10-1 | CASSDPGTSGNEQFF
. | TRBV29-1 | CSVEEGGIQPF
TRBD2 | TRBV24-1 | CATSDSSGGADEQFF
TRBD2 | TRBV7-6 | CASSIRTSGGGTDTQYF
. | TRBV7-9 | CASTGERRAGPTDTQYF
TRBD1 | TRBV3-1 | CASSQESVRQGARGYTF
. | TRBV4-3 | CASSAGLSAGELFF
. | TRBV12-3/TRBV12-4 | CASSLGAGFGYTF
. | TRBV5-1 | CASSLGDSYSTGTQYF
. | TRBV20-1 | CSASPPGPIANYGYTF
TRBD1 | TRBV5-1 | CASSSLALTGGRETQYF
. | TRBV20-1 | CSAQLTESRSRGKLFF
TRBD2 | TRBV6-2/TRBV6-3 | CASRPSGRTGELFF
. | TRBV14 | CASSQVGGSGNTIYF
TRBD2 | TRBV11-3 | CASSLRAGDGEQFF
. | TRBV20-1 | CSAQRGWEQFF
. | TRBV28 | CASSPGENEKLFF
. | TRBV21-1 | CASSSFRGRTDTQYF
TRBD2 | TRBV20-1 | CSATAGEDTQYF
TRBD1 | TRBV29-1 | CSVESDRPNRPQHF
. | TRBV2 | CASSEMAASYGYTF
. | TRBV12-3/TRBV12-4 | CASSLDSPPPEAFF
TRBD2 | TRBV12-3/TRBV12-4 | CASSSGGLGANVLTF
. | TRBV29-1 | CSVVRDNLWTDTQYF
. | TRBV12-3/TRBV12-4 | CASRGGLGETQYF
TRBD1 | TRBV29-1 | CSVEIQGPGGYTF
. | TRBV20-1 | CSARDRGITDTQYF
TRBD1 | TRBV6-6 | CASTGTGAGYYGYTF
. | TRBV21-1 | CASSKDPALAGIEQFF
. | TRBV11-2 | CASSPPSGRSSYNEQFF
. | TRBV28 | CASSNPRAADNEQFF
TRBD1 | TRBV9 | CASSVATGGAVGNEQFF
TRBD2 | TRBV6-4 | CASSAAGGAYETQYF
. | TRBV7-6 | CASSFREGFTGELFF
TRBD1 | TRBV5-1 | CASSLGTPGQGTDTQYF
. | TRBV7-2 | CASSLGGVHEKLFF